Detailed here is one T cell receptor (beta chain). The CDR3 is 15 amino acids. CDR1 is SNHLY, CDR2 FYNNEI, per germline. V was cut by 4 bases and J by 6 bases, with 15 bases left in between. This record belongs to a study of control samples from healthy donors and cancer patients. Libraries were prepared by immunoSEQ multiplex PCR; TCRdb keeps only in-frame clonotypes and omits some of them. The data show about 57,000 clones, with more than 85% seen just once and 0.8% to 1% held by the top ten. The sequenced sample was PBMCs. The chain joins TRBV2 to TRBJ2-2; possibly TRBD2 for D (6 bases). The source of this sequence is a man younger than 45 with colorectal cancer. The CDR3, as DNA: TGTGCCAGCAGTGTGGCGGGGAAAAGGGCCGGGGAGCTGTTTTTT. This gives the protein CASSVAGKRAGELFF.